This T cell receptor (beta chain) was documented in a study of CD8 T cells in Susac syndrome. Germline assignment: CDR1 SGHTA and CDR2 FQGNSA. CDR3 length: 17 residues. V was shortened by 5 bases and J by 5 bases, with 24 bases between the two germline ends. The authors reverse transcribed roughly 0.45 to 1 ug RNA with random hexamers. TCRdb re-derived calls from the immunoSEQ multiplex PCR reads in MiXCR, one entry per CDR3 protein. The table lists 95,000 to 150,000 distinct CDR3 sequences, about 95% of them singletons. CD8+ and CD4+ blood T cells underwent TCR beta sequencing. Controls were healthy donors (matched for age and sex). Negative isolation yielded CD8+ and CD4+ T cells; FACS enriched TEMRA cells.

This chain joins TRBV7-2 and TRBJ1-1, with D possibly matching TRBD1 (5 bases). The TCR sequence derives from a human donor in good health. Sequencing was performed on CD4+ T cells from PBMCs. The CDR3: CASSPQGVGRERTEAFF. In nucleotides, the CDR3 is TGTGCCAGCAGCCCCCAAGGGGTGGGTAGGGAAAGGACTGAAGCTTTCTTT.